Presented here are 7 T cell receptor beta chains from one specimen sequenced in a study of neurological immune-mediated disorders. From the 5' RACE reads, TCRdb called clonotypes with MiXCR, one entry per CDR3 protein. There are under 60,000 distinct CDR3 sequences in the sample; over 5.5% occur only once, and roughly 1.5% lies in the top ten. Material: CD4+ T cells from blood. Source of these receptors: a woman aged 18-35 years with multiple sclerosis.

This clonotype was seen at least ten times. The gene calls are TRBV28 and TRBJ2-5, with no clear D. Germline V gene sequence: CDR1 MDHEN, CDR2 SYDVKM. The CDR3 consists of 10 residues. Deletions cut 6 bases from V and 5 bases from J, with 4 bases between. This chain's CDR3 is CASSSETQYF. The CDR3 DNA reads TGTGCCAGCAGCTCTGAGACCCAGTACTTC.

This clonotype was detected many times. The CDR3 reads CATEQGVGYGYTF. The CDR3 DNA sequence: TGTGCCACCGAACAGGGGGTAGGCTATGGCTACACCTTC. The chain uses TRBV12-3 or TRBV12-4 and TRBJ1-2; TRBD1 aligns across 8 bases. V trimming: 10 bases; J trimming: 4 bases; junction bases outside the gene matches: 8. The length of the CDR3 is 13 residues.

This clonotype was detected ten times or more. The CDR3: CAWRTGGQPQHF. CDR3 sequence (DNA): TGTGCCTGGAGGACAGGGGGTCAGCCCCAGCATTTT. The chain has TRBV30 and TRBJ1-5, with TRBD1 matching over 9 bases. The length of the CDR3 is 12 residues. CDR1 GTSNPN and CDR2 SVGIG come from the germline V gene (reference sequence). V shed 3 bases and J 6 bases; nucleotides not matched to a gene: 0.

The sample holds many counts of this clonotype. The CDR3 reads CASREASGGGDEQFF. In nucleotides, the CDR3 is TGTGCCAGCAGGGAGGCTAGCGGGGGGGGTGATGAGCAGTTCTTC. V is TRBV2 and J is TRBJ2-1; 12 bases agree with TRBD2. The CDR3 totals 15 residues. CDR1 and CDR2 from the germline V gene are SNHLY and FYNNEI. V lost 6 bases to trimming and J lost 8 bases; unmatched junction nucleotides: 8.

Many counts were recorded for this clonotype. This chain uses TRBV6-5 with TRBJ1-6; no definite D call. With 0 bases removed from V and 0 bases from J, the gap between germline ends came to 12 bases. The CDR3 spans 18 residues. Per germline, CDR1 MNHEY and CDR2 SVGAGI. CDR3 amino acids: CASSYSNTPSSYNSPLHF. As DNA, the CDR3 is TGTGCCAGCAGTTACTCGAATACTCCCAGCTCCTATAATTCACCCCTCCACTTT.

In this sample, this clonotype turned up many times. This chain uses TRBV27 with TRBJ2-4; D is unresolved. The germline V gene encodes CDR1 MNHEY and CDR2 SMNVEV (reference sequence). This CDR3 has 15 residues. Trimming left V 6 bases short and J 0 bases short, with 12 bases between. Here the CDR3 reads CASSTYSLAKNIQYF. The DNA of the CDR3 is TGTGCCAGCAGCACTTATTCCTTAGCCAAAAACATTCAGTACTTC.

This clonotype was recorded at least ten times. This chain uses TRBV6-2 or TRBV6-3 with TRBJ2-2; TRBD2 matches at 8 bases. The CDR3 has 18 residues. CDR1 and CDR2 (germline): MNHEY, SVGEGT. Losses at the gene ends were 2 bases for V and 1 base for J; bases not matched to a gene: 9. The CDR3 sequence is CASSYPTSGPKNTGELFF. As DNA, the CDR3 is TGTGCCAGCAGTTACCCTACTAGCGGCCCGAAGAACACCGGGGAGCTGTTTTTT.